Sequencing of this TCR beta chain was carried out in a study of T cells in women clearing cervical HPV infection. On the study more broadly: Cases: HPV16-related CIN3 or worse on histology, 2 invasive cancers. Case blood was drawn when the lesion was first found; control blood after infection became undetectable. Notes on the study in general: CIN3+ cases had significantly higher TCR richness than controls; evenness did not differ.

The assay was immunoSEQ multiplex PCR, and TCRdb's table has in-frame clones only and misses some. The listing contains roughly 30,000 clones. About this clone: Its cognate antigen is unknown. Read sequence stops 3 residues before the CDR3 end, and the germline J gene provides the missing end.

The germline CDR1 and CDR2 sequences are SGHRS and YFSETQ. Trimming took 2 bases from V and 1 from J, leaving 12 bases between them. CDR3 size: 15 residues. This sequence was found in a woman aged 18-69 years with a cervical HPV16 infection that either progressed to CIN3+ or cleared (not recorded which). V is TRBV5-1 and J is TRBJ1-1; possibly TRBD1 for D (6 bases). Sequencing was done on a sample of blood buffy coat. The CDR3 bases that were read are TGCGCCAGCAGCTTCGCAGGGGCCAAGAACACTGAA. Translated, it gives CASSFAGAKNTE. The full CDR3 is CASSFAGAKNTEAFF.